This TCR beta chain originates from a study of CD8 T cells in ankylosing spondylitis. In this sample, this clonotype turned up many times. Its antigen is as yet unknown. Study results and limitations: Clones tied to disease were said to be significantly enriched in matched ankylosing spondylitis synovial fluid. For ankylosing spondylitis blood, a TCR beta motif of 8 or 9 highly homologous variants appeared characteristic. Relatively scarce in peripheral blood, disease-linked clones were CD8+.

Germline CDR1 is SGHRS and CDR2 is YFSETQ. Between the trimmed V and J ends, which lost 0 bases and 0 bases, there was a span of 16 bases. The CDR3 runs to 17 residues. Using its own MiXCR run on the 5' RACE reads, TCRdb lists one record per CDR3 protein. This sample has approximately 540,000 distinct CDR3 sequences, with about 13% found just once. The receptor was derived from a male donor with ankylosing spondylitis. V and J are TRBV5-1 and TRBJ2-7, with D possibly matching TRBD1 (6 bases). The source material was blood, either unsorted or a sorted T cell fraction (not recorded which). The CDR3 region has the DNA TGCGCCAGCAGCTTGGATAACAGGGTACTCTCCTCCTACGAGCAGTACTTC. Residues: CASSLDNRVLSSYEQYF.